The present T cell receptor (beta chain) was sequenced within a study of shared clonotypes between healthy human individuals. The trim removed 2 bases at V and 6 bases at J, leaving 9 bases unmatched. This CDR3 contains 16 residues. CDR1 MNHEY and CDR2 SMNVEV come from the germline V gene (reference sequence). Sorted-subset replicate PCRs used about 200 ng of genomic DNA. This amount corresponded to 30,000 to 35,000 T cell genomes. Only in-frame clones appear in the TCRdb table, and some are missing; sequencing was by immunoSEQ multiplex PCR. This table holds about 340,000 clones, more than 60% found once.

This TCR came from a man aged 25 to 45 in good health. The sequenced material came from memory CD4+ T cells sorted from blood. Documented subset: CD45RA-negative fraction. The V call is TRBV27, the J call TRBJ2-1; 8 bases fit TRBD2. The CDR3 DNA is TGTGCCAGCAGTTTAAGGGCCGGACTAGCTTCCAATGAGCAGTTCTTC. This gives the protein CASSLRAGLASNEQFF.